These 26 T cell receptor beta chains were sequenced from one sample in a study of blood T cells in healthy people across ages. Through a sample-barcoded 5' primer and a J-beta primer mix, a second PCR was run for roughly 6 to 11 cycles. TCRdb independently ran MiXCR on the 5' RACE reads; one entry per CDR3 protein. This table holds 800,000 to 900,000 distinct CDR3 sequences, approximately 65% found once. Specimen: blood. These receptors were taken from a man in his thirties or forties in good health.

In nucleotides, the CDR3 is TGTGCCAGCAGTAAGTTGACAGGGGCTCATCGGCCCCAGCATTTT. Translation gives CASSKLTGAHRPQHF. The V call is TRBV6-6, the J call TRBJ1-5, with 8 bases identical to TRBD1. V shed 5 bases and J 9 bases; nucleotides not matched to a gene: 12. Germline CDR1 and CDR2: MNHNY and SVGAGI (reference sequence). The CDR3 consists of 15 residues.

J is TRBJ2-1 and V is TRBV27, with D possibly being TRBD1 or TRBD2 (6 bases each). Per germline, CDR1 MNHEY and CDR2 SMNVEV (reference sequence). V lost 10 bases and J 4 bases, leaving 23 bases between the germline ends. This CDR3 contains 16 residues. The CDR3 spells CATKEVRGASYNEQFF. The CDR3 DNA sequence: TGTGCCACCAAGGAGGTTAGGGGGGCGTCTTACAATGAGCAGTTCTTC.

This chain links TRBV15 with TRBJ2-1; D unclear. The germline CDR1 and CDR2 sequences are LNHNV and YYDKDF (reference sequence). V was trimmed by 0 bases and J by 4 bases, leaving 7 bases between them. The CDR3 length is 14 residues. CDR3 coding DNA: TGTGCCACCAGCAGAGATCCCAGGTACAATGAGCAGTTCTTC. This translates into CATSRDPRYNEQFF.

J is TRBJ2-3 and V is TRBV5-1; D uncertain. CDR3 size: 13 residues. The germline V and J ends were trimmed by 5 bases and 2 bases, with 9 bases remaining between them. Germline V gene sequence: CDR1 SGHRS, CDR2 YFSETQ. As DNA, the CDR3 is TGCGCCAGCAGGGGCGTCCTCACAGATACGCAGTATTTT. As protein: CASRGVLTDTQYF.

This clonotype showed up just a few times. This chain uses TRBV9 with TRBJ2-7; D not certain. Germline V gives CDR1 SGDLS, CDR2 YYNGEE. V was shortened by 3 bases and J by 7 bases, with 11 bases between the two germline ends. The CDR3 contains 12 residues. The CDR3 loop reads CASSAPLREQYF. The CDR3 DNA sequence: TGTGCCAGCAGCGCCCCGTTGAGGGAGCAGTACTTC.

The chain couples TRBV7-9 to TRBJ1-4, with unresolved D. Trimming left V 1 base short and J 7 bases short, with 10 bases between. The length of the CDR3 is 14 residues. Germline V gene sequence: CDR1 SEHNR, CDR2 FQNEAQ (reference sequence). The CDR3 region is CASSLGTTVEKLFF. CDR3 in DNA: TGTGCCAGCAGCTTAGGAACCACGGTTGAAAAACTGTTTTTT.

The rearrangement uses TRBV20-1 and TRBJ2-1; 7 nucleotides agree with TRBD2. J lost 9 bases, V lost 0 bases, and 8 bases had no gene match. Germline lookup yields CDR1 DFQATT and CDR2 SNEGSKA (reference sequence). The CDR3 contains 14 residues. The CDR3 sequence: CSARDPRWGGEQFF. As DNA, the CDR3 is TGCAGTGCTAGAGACCCTAGGTGGGGGGGTGAGCAGTTCTTC.

This chain links TRBV20-1 with TRBJ2-1; weak D call: TRBD2 (6 bases). This CDR3 has 14 residues. Between the trimmed V and J ends, which lost 4 bases and 5 bases, there was a span of 15 bases. Per the germline V gene, CDR1 is DFQATT and CDR2 is SNEGSKA (reference sequence). Here the CDR3 reads CSAKAGPADNEQFF. CDR3 DNA: TGCAGTGCTAAGGCGGGACCGGCGGACAATGAGCAGTTCTTC.

This clonotype has only a few counts. The J gene is TRBJ1-2, the V gene TRBV24-1; TRBD1 is a possible D gene (6 bases). V was clipped by 4 bases and J by 6 bases, with 11 bases between them. The CDR3 has 13 amino acids. Germline lookup yields CDR1 KGHDR and CDR2 SFDVKD. CDR3 sequence: CATSDLTGHGYTF. The CDR3 DNA reads as TGTGCCACCAGTGACCTTACAGGGCATGGCTACACCTTC.

This clonotype appeared a few times. The genes are TRBV27 and TRBJ1-1, with D uncertain. The CDR3 spans 9 residues. Germline CDR1 reads MNHEY; CDR2 reads SMNVEV (reference sequence). CDR3 DNA sequence: TGTGGGCCGGGTACTGAAGCTTTCTTT. It is translated as CGPGTEAFF.

This clonotype was seen more than once but under ten times. The chain employs TRBV6-2 or TRBV6-3 and TRBJ2-1, with D uncertain. The germline gives CDR1 MNHEY, CDR2 SVGEGT. CDR3 size: 19 residues. The V gene lost 2 bases and the J gene lost 2 bases, with 22 bases spanning the gap. CDR3 sequence (DNA): TGTGCCAGCAGTTACCCCCTTTCGAGGCGCCAAGGCCCCTACAATGAGCAGTTCTTC. Its protein product is CASSYPLSRRQGPYNEQFF.

This clonotype came up a few times. The V and J genes are TRBV27 and TRBJ2-5; 8 nucleotides align to TRBD2. This CDR3 has 16 residues. Germline CDR1 MNHEY, CDR2 SMNVEV (reference sequence). Losses at the gene ends were 5 bases for V and 0 bases for J; bases not matched to a gene: 8. The CDR3 protein is CASSPWAGGNQETQYF. DNA of the CDR3: TGTGCCAGCAGTCCCTGGGCGGGGGGCAACCAAGAGACCCAGTACTTC.

The V call is TRBV20-1, the J call TRBJ2-7; D may be TRBD1 (5 bases). CDR3 length: 13 amino acids. The germline gives CDR1 DFQATT, CDR2 SNEGSKA (reference sequence). With 1 base removed from V and 3 bases from J, the gap between germline ends came to 10 bases. The CDR3 nucleotides read TGCAGTGCTAGAGTCAGGGAAGTCTACGAGCAGTACTTC. Residues: CSARVREVYEQYF.

The chain combines TRBV7-9 with TRBJ2-1, with TRBD2 matching 10 bases. V gave up 3 bases and J gave up 4 bases; unmatched junction bases: 9. CDR3 length: 17 amino acids. Germline CDR1 is SEHNR and CDR2 is FQNEAQ (reference sequence). The CDR3 here is CASSFALAGVWYNEQFF. CDR3 nucleotide sequence: TGTGCCAGCAGCTTTGCCCTAGCGGGGGTGTGGTACAATGAGCAGTTCTTC. The full variable domain, completed using reference TRBV7-9 and TRBJ2-1, is DTGVSQNPRHKITKRGQNVTFRCDPISEHNRLYWYRQTLGQGPEFLTYFQNEAQLEKSRLLSDRFSAERPKGSFSTLEIQRTEQGDSAMYLCASSFALAGVWYNEQFFGPGTRLTVL.

The chain recombines TRBV7-2 with TRBJ2-7, with 11 bases lining up with TRBD2. This CDR3 spans 16 amino acids. The germline V gene encodes CDR1 SGHTA and CDR2 FQGNSA. After removal of 5 bases from V and 1 base from J, the junction contained 7 bases not matched to a gene. CDR3 in amino acids: CASSGSGRGPSYEQYF. The CDR3 coding sequence is TGTGCCAGCAGCGGTAGCGGGAGGGGGCCTTCCTACGAGCAGTACTTC. The complete variable domain, with remaining parts taken from reference TRBV7-2 and TRBJ2-7, reads GAGVSQSPSNKVTEKGKDVELRCDPISGHTALYWYRQSLGQGLEFLIYFQGNSAPDKSGLPSDRFSAERTGGSVSTLTIQRTQQEDSAVYLCASSGSGRGPSYEQYFGPGTRLTVT.

The genes are TRBV29-1 and TRBJ2-5, with D uncertain. The germline CDR1 and CDR2 sequences are SQVTM and ANQGSEA. V shed 8 bases and J shed 3 bases, with 4 bases lying between them. The CDR3 spans 9 residues. CDR3 nucleotide sequence: TGCAGCTCCGAAGAGACCCAGTACTTC. It encodes CSSEETQYF.

V and J are TRBV10-2 and TRBJ2-7, with 7 nucleotides matching TRBD2. CDR3 size: 19 residues. CDR1 is WSHSY and CDR2 is SAAADI in the germline V gene. V lost 3 bases, J lost 3 bases, and 20 bases stayed unmatched. As DNA, the CDR3 is TGCGCCAGCAGTGACCTCAACGGGGGGTGGGGGGTCCGGAGCTACGAGCAGTACTTC. Protein: CASSDLNGGWGVRSYEQYF.

The gene calls are TRBV29-1 and TRBJ1-2, with 10 bases matching TRBD1. The germline V gene has CDR1 SQVTM and CDR2 ANQGSEA. V gave up 2 bases and J gave up 2 bases; unmatched junction bases: 2. The CDR3 consists of 14 residues. Here the CDR3 reads CSVERDRGNYGYTF. The CDR3 DNA reads as TGCAGCGTTGAAAGGGACAGGGGAAACTATGGCTACACCTTC.

This chain uses TRBV10-3 with TRBJ1-6, with D unclear. The CDR3 has 14 residues. Germline loops: CDR1 ENHRY, CDR2 SYGVKD. V dropped 8 bases and J dropped 5 bases, with 13 bases sitting between them. The DNA for the CDR3 is TGTGCCATCGCAAAGGGCGAAAATAATTCACCCCTCCACTTT. Protein sequence: CAIAKGENNSPLHF.

The chain links TRBV9 to TRBJ2-5; D is tentatively TRBD1 or TRBD2 (5 bases each). The DNA end favors TRBJ2-7, so the J call may be wrong. This CDR3 is built from 14 residues. The germline V gene encodes CDR1 SGDLS and CDR2 YYNGEE. The CDR3 region is CASSVGGGQDEQYF. The CDR3 bases are TGTGCCAGCAGCGTAGGGGGCGGGCAGGACGAGCAGTACTTC.

The chain joins TRBV29-1 to TRBJ2-7; 9 nucleotides match TRBD2. The germline CDR1 and CDR2 sequences are SQVTM and ANQGSEA. The CDR3 consists of 13 residues. Trimming removed 7 bases from V and 0 bases from J; junction bases left unmatched: 4. CDR3 sequence (DNA): TGCAGCGCTAGCGGGGTCTCCTCCTACGAGCAGTACTTC. Protein sequence: CSASGVSSYEQYF.

The rearrangement uses TRBV5-1 and TRBJ2-5; D may be TRBD1 (5 bases). The DNA matches TRBJ2-7 better at its end, which makes the J call doubtful. The CDR3 extends over 14 amino acids. Germline V gives CDR1 SGHRS, CDR2 YFSETQ. The CDR3 DNA is TGCGCCAGCAGCTTGGAGGGGAACTACTACGAGCAGTACTTC. This codes for CASSLEGNYYEQYF.

This chain uses TRBV2 with TRBJ1-2; no clear D. The germline V gene has CDR1 SNHLY and CDR2 FYNNEI. The V end lost 4 bases, the J end lost 8 bases, and 14 bases lay between the germline ends. This CDR3 is built from 13 residues. CDR3 amino acids: CASSVLPADGYTF. CDR3 DNA: TGTGCCAGCAGTGTACTGCCGGCAGACGGCTACACCTTC.

The chain couples TRBV10-3 to TRBJ1-6; the D is unclear. This CDR3 comprises 13 residues. Germline CDR1 and CDR2: ENHRY and SYGVKD. The ends were cut back, 10 bases at V and 12 bases at J, with 19 bases in the middle. CDR3 bases: TGTGCCACCTCGAACCGGACCAGCCGACCCCTCCACTTT. Protein: CATSNRTSRPLHF.

The sample holds a few counts of this clonotype. V and J are TRBV3-1 and TRBJ2-1, with D possibly called TRBD1 or TRBD2 (6 bases each). Germline lookup yields CDR1 LGHDT and CDR2 YNNKEL (reference sequence). Trimming stripped 7 bases from V and 7 bases from J, with 17 bases between. The CDR3 covers 14 residues. The CDR3 region is CASTPGAGWNEQFF. In nucleotides, the CDR3 is TGTGCCAGCACCCCAGGGGCGGGATGGAATGAGCAGTTCTTC.

The table lists this clonotype with many counts. CDR3 in amino acids: CASSFGRNEQFF. The CDR3 DNA reads as TGTGCCAGCAGTTTTGGGCGTAATGAGCAGTTCTTC. V is TRBV5-6 and J is TRBJ2-1; D unclear. The CDR3 length is 12 residues. V shed 5 bases and J shed 7 bases, with 10 bases lying between them. Germline loops: CDR1 SGHDT, CDR2 YYEEEE.